This T cell receptor (beta chain) was retrieved from a study of human T cells and chemical hapten exposure. At the level of the study: Sensitization applied 2% DPC to roughly 2 cm by roughly 2 cm of upper inner arm skin. Patients got weekly scalp diphenylcyclopropenone doses over the roughly 24-week study.

This clonotype was observed a handful of times. This CDR3 spans 13 amino acids. Germline V gene sequence: CDR1 SGHDN, CDR2 FVKESK. V was clipped by 0 bases and J by 4 bases, with 6 bases between them. The time point is: patch test 1, 2 weeks after DPC sensitization. Treatment noted: therapeutic diphenylcyclopropenone sensitization with weekly scalp DPC. TCRdb used MiXCR to reprocess the RACE reads, holding one entry per CDR3 protein. The table has fewer than 100,000 distinct CDR3 sequences, 9.5% to 15% seen once. The sequencing here drew on whole blood, taken in connection with sensitization to the hapten diphenylcyclopropenone (DPC). This TCR came from a woman in her thirties or forties with alopecia areata. Some clones in this sample may be carry-over from other donors' samples. The rearrangement joins TRBV14 to TRBJ1-2, with D unclear. CDR3 in amino acids: CASSQDWTYGYTF. The CDR3 DNA sequence: TGTGCCAGCAGCCAAGATTGGACCTATGGCTACACCTTC.